This TCR beta chain was identified during a study of cytomegalovirus exposure and HLA in healthy donors. Study context: Drawn from HLA-typed donors, 83 million or so unique TCRs were held in an early data release.

This clone was seen just once. Primers included in the PCR were 60 Vbeta and 13 Jbeta primers. TCRdb's copy holds only in-frame clones and misses some; the assay was immunoSEQ multiplex PCR. In the table there are 55,000 to 85,000 clones, roughly 69% of which are singletons. Germline V gives CDR1 LNHNV, CDR2 YYDKDF (reference sequence). The CDR3 consists of 13 residues. V lost 4 bases to trimming and J lost 9 bases, with 15 bases between them. Sequencing was done on a sample of PBMCs. The sequence was obtained from a woman aged 50 to 65 in good health and CMV-seronegative. V gene TRBV15 combines with J gene TRBJ2-5; possibly TRBD1 for D (5 bases). CDR3 loop: CATSIQAPEAQYF. The CDR3 nucleotides are TGTGCCACCAGCATACAGGCCCCTGAGGCCCAGTACTTC.